This entry lists 16 T cell receptor beta chains sequenced from one sample in a study of shared clonotypes between healthy human individuals. Generated by immunoSEQ multiplex PCR, the TCRdb table keeps only in-frame clones and is missing some. The sample has some 2,000,000 clones; 85% to 95% are singletons. Sequenced sample: naive CD4+ T cells sorted from blood. Described subset: CD45RA+ positively selected. The receptor set was obtained from a man aged 18 to 29 in good health.

The chain links TRBV4-1 to TRBJ1-1; D is ambiguous. The CDR3 runs 15 residues. Germline V gene data show CDR1 as MGHRA and CDR2 as YSYEKL. V lost 1 base and J lost 4, with 13 bases in between. CDR3 sequence (DNA): TGCGCCAGCAGCCAAGGTCTGGGGAGGTTCACTGAAGCTTTCTTT. It is translated as CASSQGLGRFTEAFF.

The CDR3 protein is CASSPQGDTYNEQFF. In DNA, the CDR3 is TGTGCCAGCAGCCCCCAGGGGGACACCTACAATGAGCAGTTCTTC. This chain links TRBV7-6 with TRBJ2-1; TRBD1 matches 7 bases. V was clipped by 5 bases and J by 2 bases; unmatched bases: 6. The CDR3 loop spans 15 amino acids. Germline CDR1 and CDR2: SGHVS and FNYEAQ.

This chain links TRBV13 with TRBJ1-1; D not certain. V was clipped by 6 bases and J by 5 bases, with 16 bases between them. CDR3 length equals 14 residues. Germline V CDR1 and CDR2: PRHDT, FYEKMQ (reference sequence). DNA for the CDR3: TGTGCCAGCAGTTTGCAAGGGCGGATAACTGAAGCTTTCTTT. It translates to CASSLQGRITEAFF.

V gene TRBV6-1 combines with J gene TRBJ2-7; tentatively, D is TRBD1 (6 bases). Per germline, CDR1 MNHNS and CDR2 SASEGT. The CDR3 is 13 amino acids. The V and J ends lost 6 bases and 1 base respectively, with 10 bases between them. DNA for the CDR3: TGTGCCAGCAGGATACAGGGTTCCTACGAGCAGTACTTC. This codes for CASRIQGSYEQYF.

This sequence joins TRBV28 and TRBJ2-3; TRBD1 might be the D (6 bases). Germline CDR1 reads MDHEN; CDR2 reads SYDVKM. V was cut by 3 bases and J by 2 bases, with 9 bases left in between. The CDR3 is 14 residues long. The CDR3 DNA reads as TGTGCCAGCAGTTTCACAGGGATCACAGATACGCAGTATTTT. Amino acids: CASSFTGITDTQYF. Full variable domain (missing parts from reference TRBV28 and TRBJ2-3): DVKVTQSSRYLVKRTGEKVFLECVQDMDHENMFWYRQDPGLGLRLIYFSYDVKMKEKGDIPEGYSVSREKKERFSLILESASTNQTSMYLCASSFTGITDTQYFGPGTRLTVL.

The chain links TRBV5-6 to TRBJ2-7; D tentatively reads TRBD1 or TRBD2 (6 bases each). There are 14 residues in the CDR3. Germline V gene data show CDR1 as SGHDT and CDR2 as YYEEEE. The V end lost 0 bases, the J end lost 5 bases, and 12 bases lay between the germline ends. The CDR3 DNA reads TGTGCCAGCAGCTTGGATTTAGGGGGGCACGAGCAGTACTTC. This translates into CASSLDLGGHEQYF.

V and J are TRBV15 and TRBJ2-5; possibly TRBD2 for D (7 bases). V dropped 0 bases and J dropped 1 base, with 15 bases sitting between them. Germline loops: CDR1 LNHNV, CDR2 YYDKDF (reference sequence). The CDR3 consists of 17 residues. This CDR3 reads CATSRDLWGGSQETQYF. In DNA, the CDR3 is TGTGCCACCAGCAGAGATCTATGGGGGGGCAGCCAAGAGACCCAGTACTTC.

Turning to this clone: This CDR3 is also generated by other DNA sequences in the sample. This CDR3 is CAWSLTGNGYTF. Here the CDR3 DNA reads TGTGCCTGGAGTTTGACAGGGAATGGCTACACCTTC. The V and J genes are TRBV30 and TRBJ1-2, with TRBD1 identical over 7 bases. V trimming: 2 bases; J trimming: 6 bases; junction bases outside the gene matches: 3. Germline V gene sequence: CDR1 GTSNPN, CDR2 SVGIG (reference sequence). This CDR3 has 12 residues.

The chain recombines TRBV27 with TRBJ1-2; D call uncertain. The germline gives CDR1 MNHEY, CDR2 SMNVEV (reference sequence). V was clipped by 6 bases and J by 2 bases, with 10 bases between them. The CDR3 runs 13 residues. The CDR3 sequence: CASRLGLNYGYTF. The CDR3 region has the DNA TGTGCCAGCAGATTAGGGCTCAACTATGGCTACACCTTC.

This chain links TRBV10-3 with TRBJ2-5; D unresolved. With 6 bases removed from V and 5 bases from J, the gap between germline ends came to 13 bases. The CDR3 spans 13 residues. Germline loops: CDR1 ENHRY, CDR2 SYGVKD. CDR3 coding DNA: TGTGCCATCAGCGATAGTGGTACGGAGACCCAGTACTTC. Protein: CAISDSGTETQYF.

This chain links TRBV6-1 with TRBJ1-6; TRBD1 agrees at 9 bases. This CDR3 contains 16 residues. V gave up 2 bases and J gave up 10 bases; unmatched junction bases: 9. Germline CDR1 and CDR2: MNHNS and SASEGT. CDR3 sequence: CASSEMGTGIGSPLHF. CDR3 coding DNA: TGTGCCAGCAGTGAAATGGGGACAGGGATTGGGTCACCCCTCCACTTT.

The chain carries TRBV9 and TRBJ2-7; TRBD2 matches at 8 bases. V trimming: 4 bases; J trimming: 3 bases; junction bases outside the gene matches: 18. Germline CDR1 and CDR2: SGDLS and YYNGEE. The CDR3 loop spans 18 amino acids. CDR3 DNA: TGTGCCAGCAGCCTGAGCGGGGGCGCACCGAGGGCGATCTACGAGCAGTACTTC. Encoded protein: CASSLSGGAPRAIYEQYF.

In its sample, this clone was seen a few times. The same CDR3 arises from other DNA sequences in this sample as well. This sequence joins TRBV18 and TRBJ2-5; the D gene could be TRBD1 or TRBD2 (5 bases each). Germline CDR1 and CDR2: KGHSH and LQKENI. The CDR3 is 17 amino acids. V was trimmed by 1 base and J by 5 bases, leaving 20 bases between them. The CDR3 DNA reads as TGTGCCAGCTCACCACGGCAAGGTGGGACCGACGGGGAGACCCAGTACTTC. Protein: CASSPRQGGTDGETQYF.

The chain has TRBV2 and TRBJ2-5, with D uncertain. There are 15 residues in the CDR3. Trimming took off 6 bases at V and 2 bases at J, with 16 bases between the two ends. Germline V gives CDR1 SNHLY, CDR2 FYNNEI. CDR3 sequence reads: CASSPHGQAQETQYF. The CDR3 nucleotides read TGTGCCAGCAGCCCGCATGGGCAGGCACAAGAGACCCAGTACTTC.

V is TRBV27 and J is TRBJ2-2; TRBD2 is a possible D gene (6 bases). V lost 7 bases and J 5 bases, leaving 20 bases between the germline ends. The CDR3 loop spans 16 amino acids. Germline CDR1 is MNHEY and CDR2 is SMNVEV (reference sequence). The CDR3 loop reads CASNLHGEVWTGELFF. CDR3 in DNA: TGTGCCAGCAATTTGCACGGGGAGGTCTGGACCGGGGAGCTGTTTTTT.

V is TRBV30 and J is TRBJ2-2; possible D gene TRBD2, 5 bases. The V gene lost 3 bases and the J gene lost 8 bases, with 19 bases spanning the gap. Germline values: CDR1 GTSNPN, CDR2 SVGIG (reference sequence). The CDR3 extends over 15 amino acids. CDR3 DNA sequence: TGTGCCTGGAGGACCCCAGGAGGCCGATCGGGGGAGCTGTTTTTT. It specifies CAWRTPGGRSGELFF.